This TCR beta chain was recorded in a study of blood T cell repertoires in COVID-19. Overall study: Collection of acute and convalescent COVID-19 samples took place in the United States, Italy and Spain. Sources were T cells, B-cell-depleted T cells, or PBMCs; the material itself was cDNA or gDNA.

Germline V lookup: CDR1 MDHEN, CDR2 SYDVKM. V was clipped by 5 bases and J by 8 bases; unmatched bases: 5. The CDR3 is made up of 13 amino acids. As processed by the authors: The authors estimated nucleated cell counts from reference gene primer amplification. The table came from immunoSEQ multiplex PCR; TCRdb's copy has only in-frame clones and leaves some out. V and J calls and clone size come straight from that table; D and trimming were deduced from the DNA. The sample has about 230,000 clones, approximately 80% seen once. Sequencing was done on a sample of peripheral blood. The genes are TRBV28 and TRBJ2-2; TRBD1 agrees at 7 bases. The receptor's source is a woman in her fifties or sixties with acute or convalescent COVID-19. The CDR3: CASSQQGRGELFF. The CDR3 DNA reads TGTGCCAGCAGTCAACAGGGGCGAGGGGAGCTGTTTTTT.